This T cell receptor beta chain was captured by sequencing in a study of T cell responses to AZD1222 COVID-19 vaccine. CDR3 size: 16 residues. Germline trimming cut 4 bases from V and 3 bases from J; bases unmatched to any gene: 8. CDR1 LNHDA and CDR2 SQIVND come from the germline V gene (reference sequence). The table came from immunoSEQ multiplex PCR; TCRdb's copy has only in-frame clones and leaves some out. The data contain 150,000 to 180,000 clones, 88% of them singletons. The chain combines TRBV19 with TRBJ1-1; 10 positions match TRBD1. The clonotype comes from an adult in good health. The starting material was peripheral blood, obtained on day 0 of AZD1222 vaccination. CDR3 nucleotides: TGTGCCAGTAGTAAAACCCGGGACAGGGGTGACACTGAAGCTTTCTTT. Translated, it gives CASSKTRDRGDTEAFF.